Presented here are 14 T cell receptor beta chains from one specimen sequenced in a study of T cells in tuberculosis. Thawed, overnight-rested PBMC were stained with GMM-loaded CD1B tetramer, viability dye and anti-CD3, then sorted. The lipid loaded on the CD1B tetramers was C32 glucose monomycolate from Rhodococcus equi. Generated by immunoSEQ multiplex PCR, the TCRdb table keeps only in-frame clones and is missing some. The sample has 50,000 or so clones; roughly 88% are singletons. The sequenced sample was CD1b-GMM tetramer-negative cells sorted from PBMCs. The receptor source for this set is an adult woman with latent tuberculosis.

V is TRBV10-3 and J is TRBJ2-7; the match to TRBD1 covers 10 bases. Germline assignment: CDR1 ENHRY and CDR2 SYGVKD. The CDR3 has 15 residues. The V gene end was trimmed by 3 bases and the J gene end by 4 bases; junction bases not matched to a gene: 6. The CDR3 reads CAISDPGTGEYEQYF. The DNA of the CDR3 is TGTGCCATCAGTGACCCCGGGACAGGGGAATACGAGCAGTACTTC.

V and J are TRBV4-1 and TRBJ2-1; TRBD1 might be the D (6 bases). Per the germline V gene, CDR1 is MGHRA and CDR2 is YSYEKL. The V end was cut by 1 base, the J end by 2 bases, with 9 bases between. The CDR3 runs to 15 residues. CDR3 region: CASSQGGGTYNEQFF. The CDR3 DNA reads as TGCGCCAGCAGCCAAGGAGGGGGAACCTACAATGAGCAGTTCTTC.

This chain links TRBV28 with TRBJ2-2; TRBD1 might be the D (7 bases). The CDR3 is 19 residues long. The V end was cut by 6 bases, the J end by 1 base, with 24 bases between. Germline CDR1 MDHEN, CDR2 SYDVKM. In DNA, the CDR3 is TGTGCCAGCAGCTTACCAGGGGGAGGTCGGAAACTGAACACCGGGGAGCTGTTTTTT. It yields the protein CASSLPGGGRKLNTGELFF.

The chain combines TRBV6-5 with TRBJ1-5; D may be TRBD1 (6 bases). V lost 6 bases and J 3 bases, leaving 9 bases between the germline ends. CDR1 and CDR2 from the germline V gene are MNHEY and SVGAGI. The CDR3 contains 13 residues. CDR3 DNA: TGTGCCAGCAGGGACAGCTACAATCAGCCCCAGCATTTT. Amino acids: CASRDSYNQPQHF.

The V and J genes are TRBV6-6 and TRBJ2-7; 9 nucleotides align to TRBD1. The V gene's germline CDR1 is MNHNY and CDR2 SVGAGI (reference sequence). V was clipped by 8 bases and J by 3 bases; unmatched bases: 2. The CDR3 loop spans 12 amino acids. The CDR3 DNA sequence: TGTGCCAGCCGGGACAGGGTCTACGAGCAGTACTTC. This codes for CASRDRVYEQYF.

The chain is built from TRBV11-3 and TRBJ2-5; 7 bases line up with TRBD1. CDR3 length: 14 amino acids. From germline, CDR1 is SGHNT and CDR2 YENEEA. V lost 5 bases to trimming and J lost 1 base; unmatched junction nucleotides: 4. For the CDR3, the DNA is TGTGCCAGCAGCCGGGACAGATCCCAAGAGACCCAGTACTTC. Protein: CASSRDRSQETQYF.

This clone was picked up one time. V is TRBV27 and J is TRBJ1-2, with 8 bases matching TRBD1. Trimming at V came to 4 bases and at J to 2 bases, leaving 3 bases not matched to a gene. The germline V gene has CDR1 MNHEY and CDR2 SMNVEV (reference sequence). The CDR3 is made up of 14 amino acids. CDR3 DNA sequence: TGTGCCAGCAGTTCCAGACAGGGGAACTATGGCTACACCTTC. It is translated as CASSSRQGNYGYTF.

This chain links TRBV5-6 with TRBJ2-5, with 7 bases matching TRBD1. The germline V gene has CDR1 SGHDT and CDR2 YYEEEE. CDR3 length equals 17 residues. V trimming: 0 bases; J trimming: 5 bases; junction bases outside the gene matches: 13. CDR3 protein: CASSLGPGTGARETQYF. The CDR3 DNA reads as TGTGCCAGCAGCTTGGGCCCGGGTACAGGGGCGAGGGAGACCCAGTACTTC.

The chain uses TRBV5-3 and TRBJ2-7; 8 bases fit TRBD2. TRBV5-3 is an ORF, and what it does is uncertain. This CDR3 spans 14 amino acids. J lost 2 bases, V lost 2 bases, and 3 bases had no gene match. In DNA, the CDR3 is TGTGCCAGAAGCTTACCTAGCGGGCCCTACGAGCAGTACTTC. This encodes CARSLPSGPYEQYF.

The chain has TRBV7-2 and TRBJ2-1; 7 positions agree with TRBD2. The V gene's germline CDR1 is SGHTA and CDR2 FQGNSA. The CDR3 sequence is 14 residues long. Germline trimming cut 2 bases from V and 9 bases from J; bases unmatched to any gene: 7. CDR3 DNA: TGTGCCAGCAGCTTAAGGCGGGAGTCGGGTGAGCAGTTCTTC. Residues: CASSLRRESGEQFF.

CDR3 nucleotide sequence: TGCGCCAGCAGCTTGGCAGGGGCCGGGGAAAACATTCAGTACTTC. This gives the protein CASSLAGAGENIQYF. The rearrangement joins TRBV5-1 to TRBJ2-4, with TRBD1 as a possible D gene (6 bases). This CDR3 is built from 15 residues. V lost 0 bases and J lost 5, with 12 bases in between. Germline loops: CDR1 SGHRS, CDR2 YFSETQ.

This rearrangement joins TRBV6-5 to TRBJ1-2; TRBD1 might be the D (6 bases). V dropped 7 bases and J dropped 8 bases, with 17 bases sitting between them. The V gene's germline CDR1 is MNHEY and CDR2 SVGAGI. The CDR3 is 13 residues long. The DNA for the CDR3 is TGTGCCAGCATTACCCCAGGGGCTGGAGGCTACACCTTC. Translation gives CASITPGAGGYTF.

This clone was counted a few times. This chain uses TRBV4-1 with TRBJ1-2; D unclear. V lost 3 bases to trimming and J lost 8 bases, with 16 bases between them. The CDR3 has 14 residues. Germline CDR1 reads MGHRA; CDR2 reads YSYEKL. The CDR3 protein is CASSQAGLSGGYTF. CDR3 coding DNA: TGCGCCAGCAGCCAGGCAGGTCTATCGGGAGGCTACACCTTC.

This sequence joins TRBV29-1 and TRBJ1-4; possible D gene TRBD1, 5 bases. This CDR3 has 15 residues. V lost 6 bases to trimming and J lost 6 bases, with 20 bases between them. From germline, CDR1 is SQVTM and CDR2 ANQGSEA. CDR3 residues: CSVSGTKRGYEKLFF. The CDR3 bases are TGCAGCGTATCCGGGACGAAGCGGGGATATGAAAAACTGTTTTTT.